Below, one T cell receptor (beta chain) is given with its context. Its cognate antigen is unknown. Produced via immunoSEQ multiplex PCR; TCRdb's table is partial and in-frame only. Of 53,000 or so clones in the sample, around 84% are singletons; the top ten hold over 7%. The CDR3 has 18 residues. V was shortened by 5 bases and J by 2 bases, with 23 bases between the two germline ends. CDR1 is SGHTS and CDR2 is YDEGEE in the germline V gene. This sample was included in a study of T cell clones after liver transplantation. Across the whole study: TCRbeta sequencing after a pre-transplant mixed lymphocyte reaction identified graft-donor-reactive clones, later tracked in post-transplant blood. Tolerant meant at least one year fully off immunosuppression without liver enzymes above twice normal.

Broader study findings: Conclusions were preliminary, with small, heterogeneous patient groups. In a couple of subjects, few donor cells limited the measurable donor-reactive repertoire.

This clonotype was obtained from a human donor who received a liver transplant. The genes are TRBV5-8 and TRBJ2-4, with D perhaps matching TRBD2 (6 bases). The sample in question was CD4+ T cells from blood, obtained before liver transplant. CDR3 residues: CASSREAGRAIPKNIQYF. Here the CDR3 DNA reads TGTGCCAGCAGTCGCGAAGCGGGCAGGGCGATACCCAAAAACATTCAGTACTTC. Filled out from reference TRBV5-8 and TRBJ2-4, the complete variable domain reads EAGVTQSPTHLIKTRGQQATLRCSPISGHTSVYWYQQALGLGLQFLLWYDEGEERNRGNFPPRFSGRQFPNYSSELNVNALELEDSALYLCASSREAGRAIPKNIQYFGAGTRLSVL.